This T cell receptor (beta chain) emerged from a study of blood T cell repertoires in COVID-19. Assay used: immunoSEQ multiplex PCR; TCRdb lists only in-frame clones, some missing. The data show nearly 200,000 clones, 80% to 85% seen once. A few counts support this clone. Germline CDR1 is LGHDT and CDR2 is YNNKEL (reference sequence). The CDR3 length is 15 residues. J lost 8 bases, V lost 4 bases, and 8 bases had no gene match. This TCR was recovered from a man aged 35 to 55 who had recovered from COVID-19. This rearrangement joins TRBV3-1 (or the pseudogene TRBV3-2) to TRBJ1-4; 9 bases map to TRBD1. The sample was PBMCs or T cells enriched from blood (not recorded which). Written as DNA, the CDR3 is TGTGCCAGCAGCCTCGGGACAGGGAACGGAGAAAAACTGTTTTTT. This codes for CASSLGTGNGEKLFF.